Below, 26 T cell receptor beta chains from the same sample are listed, as sequenced in a study of cytomegalovirus exposure and HLA in healthy donors. Use of 60 Vbeta and 13 Jbeta primers characterized the PCR. Measured with immunoSEQ multiplex PCR; TCRdb has only the in-frame clones, and not every one. Altogether some 190,000 clones are present, just under 80% being singletons, with the ten largest covering about 2.6%. Sequencing input: PBMCs. The origin of the receptors is a female donor in good health and CMV-seronegative.

The chain links TRBV6-6 to TRBJ1-2, with D possibly TRBD1 on 5 matching bases. Germline V CDR1 and CDR2: MNHNY, SVGAGI (reference sequence). CDR3 size: 13 residues. Trimming pared 9 bases from V and 1 base from J, leaving 12 bases between. CDR3 nucleotide sequence: TGTGCCAGTAACCAGGGAAATAACTATGGCTACACCTTC. This gives the protein CASNQGNNYGYTF.

J is TRBJ1-6 and V is TRBV6-5, with 9 bases matching TRBD1. V lost 0 bases to trimming and J lost 8 bases; unmatched junction nucleotides: 2. Germline V gene lookup returns CDR1 MNHEY and CDR2 SVGAGI. The CDR3 totals 15 residues. CDR3 amino acids: CASSYSRDRDSPLHF. The DNA of the CDR3 is TGTGCCAGCAGTTACTCTAGGGACAGGGATTCACCCCTCCACTTT.

The J gene is TRBJ1-1, the V gene TRBV9; no definite D call. This CDR3 contains 14 residues. V was pared by 4 bases and J by 6 bases, with 16 bases between. Germline V CDR1 and CDR2: SGDLS, YYNGEE. The CDR3 sequence is CASSSQAKVAEAFF. Written as DNA, the CDR3 is TGTGCCAGCAGCTCCCAAGCGAAAGTGGCTGAAGCTTTCTTT.

The rearrangement uses TRBV9 and TRBJ2-2, with 15 bases fitting TRBD2. V lost 0 bases to trimming and J lost 2 bases; unmatched junction nucleotides: 8. From germline, CDR1 is SGDLS and CDR2 YYNGEE. The CDR3 runs to 20 residues. The CDR3 bases are TGTGCCAGCAGCGTAGCATTTGGACTAGCGGGAGGGTCAAACACCGGGGAGCTGTTTTTT. This translates into CASSVAFGLAGGSNTGELFF.

V is TRBV6-6 and J is TRBJ1-2, with 8 bases aligning to TRBD1. The length of the CDR3 is 13 residues. Germline CDR1 MNHNY, CDR2 SVGAGI (reference sequence). V was pared by 4 bases and J by 4 bases, with 2 bases of the junction left unmatched. CDR3 in amino acids: CASSSDRGYGYTF. The DNA for the CDR3 is TGTGCCAGCAGTTCCGACAGGGGCTATGGCTACACCTTC.

This sequence joins TRBV20-1 and TRBJ2-1, with 9 bases that match TRBD1. Germline trimming cut 7 bases from V and 9 bases from J; bases unmatched to any gene: 4. The CDR3 is 11 amino acids. The germline CDR1 and CDR2 sequences are DFQATT and SNEGSKA (reference sequence). CDR3 DNA sequence: TGCAGTGGAACAGGGGGCATTGAGCAGTTCTTC. This sequence encodes CSGTGGIEQFF.

This sequence joins TRBV18 and TRBJ1-1; no clear D gene. The CDR3 is 13 amino acids. The germline V gene encodes CDR1 KGHSH and CDR2 LQKENI. V gave up 2 bases and J gave up 5 bases, with 9 bases separating them. The CDR3 loop is CASSPIERTEAFF. The CDR3 region has the DNA TGTGCCAGCTCACCAATAGAACGGACTGAAGCTTTCTTT.

This clone appeared once. The genes are TRBV2 and TRBJ1-6, with a weak D call TRBD1 (5 bases). Trimming removed 0 bases at V and 10 bases at J, with 13 bases between. This CDR3 comprises 15 residues. Germline loops: CDR1 SNHLY, CDR2 FYNNEI. CDR3 region: CASSEARGEGSPLHF. The CDR3 DNA follows: TGTGCCAGCAGTGAAGCGCGGGGTGAGGGGTCACCCCTCCACTTT.

This clone was seen more than once but under ten times. The chain has TRBV11-3 and TRBJ1-6; D call uncertain. Looked up from germline, CDR1 is SGHNT and CDR2 is YENEEA. There are 16 residues in the CDR3. The V end was cut by 1 base, the J end by 0 bases, with 7 bases between. This CDR3 is CASSLAGSSYNSPLHF. CDR3 in DNA: TGTGCCAGCAGCTTAGCTGGGAGCTCCTATAATTCACCCCTCCACTTT. The entire variable domain, with the rest obtained from reference TRBV11-3 and TRBJ1-6, is as follows: EAGVVQSPRYKIIEKKQPVAFWCNPISGHNTLYWYLQNLGQGPELLIRYENEEAVDDSQLPKDRFSAERLKGVDSTLKIQPAELGDSAVYLCASSLAGSSYNSPLHFGNGTRLTVT.

This sequence joins TRBV6-6 and TRBJ1-1, with TRBD1 matching 8 bases. The CDR3 consists of 12 residues. Germline CDR1 reads MNHNY; CDR2 reads SVGAGI (reference sequence). J was trimmed by 6 bases and V by 8 bases; bases with no gene match: 5. The CDR3 loop is CASGDRSSEAFF. In DNA form, the CDR3 reads TGTGCCAGCGGGGACAGGAGCTCTGAAGCTTTCTTT.

This sequence joins TRBV19 and TRBJ1-5; no clear D gene. Germline V gene sequence: CDR1 LNHDA, CDR2 SQIVND (reference sequence). V dropped 6 bases and J dropped 6 bases, with 9 bases sitting between them. The CDR3 spans 12 residues. The CDR3: CASRETSQPQHF. The CDR3 DNA follows: TGTGCCAGTAGAGAAACCAGTCAGCCCCAGCATTTT.

The V gene is TRBV4-2, the J gene TRBJ2-2, with D perhaps TRBD1 (6 bases). Germline-derived CDR1 and CDR2 are LGHNA and YNFKEQ. Trimming pared 1 base from V and 2 bases from J, leaving 11 bases between. This CDR3 has 16 amino acids. CDR3 sequence reads: CASSQGQGLNTGELFF. CDR3 nucleotide sequence: TGTGCCAGCAGCCAAGGGCAGGGGCTAAACACCGGGGAGCTGTTTTTT.

The chain links TRBV18 to TRBJ2-7, with D tentatively TRBD1 (5 bases). Germline assignment: CDR1 KGHSH and CDR2 LQKENI. V was pared by 5 bases and J by 5 bases, with 7 bases between. This CDR3 region has 11 residues. As DNA, the CDR3 is TGTGCCAGCTCATTCAGGGACGAGCAGTACTTC. Translated: CASSFRDEQYF.

This clone was seen once. The V gene is TRBV20-1, the J gene TRBJ1-2; 8 positions match TRBD1. Per the germline V gene, CDR1 is DFQATT and CDR2 is SNEGSKA (reference sequence). CDR3 length: 11 amino acids. CDR3 residues: CRDRVAYGYTF. CDR3 nucleotide sequence: TGCAGGGACAGGGTGGCCTATGGCTACACCTTC.

This chain connects TRBV7-3 to TRBJ2-2; a possible D gene is TRBD1 (6 bases). Trimming cost V 4 bases and J 5 bases, with 20 bases left between them. The V gene's germline CDR1 is SGHTA and CDR2 FQGTGA. This CDR3 has 17 amino acids. The CDR3 region is CASSCPLDSLGTGELFF. In DNA form, the CDR3 reads TGTGCCAGCAGCTGTCCCCTGGACAGCTTGGGAACCGGGGAGCTGTTTTTT.

The chain couples TRBV19 to TRBJ2-7; TRBD2 might be the D (6 bases). V dropped 6 bases and J dropped 6 bases, with 12 bases sitting between them. Germline lookup yields CDR1 LNHDA and CDR2 SQIVND (reference sequence). The CDR3 sequence is 12 residues long. This chain's CDR3 is CASSPAGSEQYF. The CDR3, as DNA: TGTGCCAGTAGCCCCGCGGGGTCCGAGCAGTACTTC.

This clone was picked up a small number of times. The V gene is TRBV6-1, the J gene TRBJ2-3; a weak D match, TRBD1 (6 bases). The ends were cut back, 5 bases at V and 5 bases at J, with 14 bases in the middle. CDR3 length: 14 residues. Germline assignment: CDR1 MNHNS and CDR2 SASEGT. CDR3 protein: CASSSRTAQDTQYF. The CDR3 DNA reads as TGTGCCAGCAGTTCTCGGACAGCTCAAGATACGCAGTATTTT.

V is TRBV21-1 and J is TRBJ2-3; the D segment call TRBD2 is taken from the table without a DNA check. TRBV21-1 is a pseudogene. The CDR3 extends over 21 amino acids. The CDR3 loop is CASSRFRGAQLAGYVTDTQYF. As DNA, the CDR3 is TGTGCCAGCAGCAGATTCCGGGGGGCCCAACTAGCGGGATACGTCACAGATACGCAGTATTTT.

The chain joins TRBV10-3 to TRBJ1-1; 7 positions match TRBD1. The germline CDR1 and CDR2 sequences are ENHRY and SYGVKD. Trimming removed 5 bases from V and 1 base from J; junction bases left unmatched: 4. The CDR3 totals 14 residues. The CDR3 spells CAISPTGKNTEAFF. The DNA of the CDR3 is TGTGCCATCAGTCCGACAGGGAAGAACACTGAAGCTTTCTTT.

This clone was recorded once. The chain is built from TRBV29-1 and TRBJ2-7, with 8 positions matching TRBD1. The V gene's germline CDR1 is SQVTM and CDR2 ANQGSEA. CDR3 size: 14 residues. V was clipped by 4 bases and J by 3 bases; unmatched bases: 8. Here the CDR3 reads CSVVSSGGFYEQYF. The CDR3 nucleotides are TGCAGCGTTGTTTCGTCAGGGGGCTTCTACGAGCAGTACTTC.

This clone was seen once. CDR3 bases: TGTGCCAGCAGCTCCTCACCCTCACTAGCGGGAGGGTACCGGGAGCTGTTTTTT. As protein: CASSSSPSLAGGYRELFF. The chain is built from TRBV28 and TRBJ2-2; TRBD2 matches 13 bases. V shed 6 bases, J shed 9 bases, and the junction held 16 bases outside the gene matches. Germline CDR1 and CDR2: MDHEN and SYDVKM. This CDR3 region has 18 residues.

The J gene is TRBJ2-1, the V gene TRBV11-3; 8 nucleotides match TRBD2. Germline V lookup: CDR1 SGHNT, CDR2 YENEEA. V shed 5 bases and J 6 bases; nucleotides not matched to a gene: 6. The CDR3 is made up of 14 amino acids. CDR3 bases: TGTGCCAGCAGCCCCCAGACTAGCGTCAATGAGCAGTTCTTC. Its protein product is CASSPQTSVNEQFF.

This clone showed up just a few times. The J gene is TRBJ2-5, the V gene TRBV19; 7 bases match TRBD2. The CDR3 runs to 14 residues. CDR1 and CDR2 from the germline V gene are LNHDA and SQIVND (reference sequence). V trimming: 3 bases; J trimming: 3 bases; junction bases outside the gene matches: 4. For the CDR3, the DNA is TGTGCCAGTAGTATTTCCAGCGGGAAAGAGACCCAGTACTTC. It encodes CASSISSGKETQYF.

The chain is built from TRBV5-6 and TRBJ1-6; D unresolved. Germline-derived CDR1 and CDR2 are SGHDT and YYEEEE. This CDR3 spans 12 amino acids. V lost 1 base to trimming and J lost 9 bases, with 5 bases between them. CDR3 residues: CASSLSSSPLHF. DNA for the CDR3: TGTGCCAGCAGCTTGTCTAGTTCACCCCTCCACTTT.

The rearrangement uses TRBV21-1 and TRBJ1-1. TRBV21-1 is tagged as a pseudogene. The CDR3 runs 12 residues. CDR3 residues: CAIPPGDTEAFF. The CDR3 DNA reads as TGTGCCATCCCCCCGGGGGACACTGAAGCTTTCTTT.

The J gene is TRBJ2-1, the V gene TRBV7-3; 11 bases match TRBD1. CDR3 length equals 15 residues. With 3 bases clipped from V and 7 bases from J, the junction kept 5 bases outside the gene matches. Germline CDR1 SGHTA, CDR2 FQGTGA. The CDR3 DNA reads TGTGCCAGCAGCTTCGCTGGACAGGGGGCAAATGAGCAGTTCTTC. The encoded protein is CASSFAGQGANEQFF. Full variable domain (remainder filled in from reference TRBV7-3 and TRBJ2-1): GAGVSQTPSNKVTEKGKYVELRCDPISGHTALYWYRQSLGQGPEFLIYFQGTGAADDSGLPNDRFFAVRPEGSVSTLKIQRTERGDSAVYLCASSFAGQGANEQFFGPGTRLTVL.